One and the same sample provided the 19 T cell receptor beta chains below, sequenced in a study of T cells in Graves' hyperthyroidism and ophthalmopathy (dated by TCRdb to between 2017 and 2020). The library was obtained by multiplex PCR. Data came from an Illumina HiSeq 2000. Amplification of TCR beta CDR3 regions was carried out from RNA transcripts. The TCR CDR3 was subjected to a first round of RT-PCR using the HTBI primer set and the Qiagen OneStep RT-PCR kit. Clones were called with MiXCR by TCRdb after fastp trimmed the public reads at Q25, and only in-frame beta chains were retained. Every distinct CDR3 protein forms one entry, paired with its most common genes and DNA. The sample table holds about 560,000 distinct CDR3 sequences, of which roughly a sixth were seen once. The ten largest clonotypes hold around 18% of the sample. What was sequenced was blood. Every receptor here comes from a woman younger than 35 with Graves' hyperthyroidism.

This clonotype was observed many times. The genes are TRBV11-2 and TRBJ1-1, with D possibly TRBD1 on 5 matching bases. Deletions cut 6 bases from V and 1 base from J, with 9 bases between. The CDR3 covers 13 residues. Germline V gene data show CDR1 as SGHAT and CDR2 as FQNNGV. CDR3 sequence reads: CASRGHPNTEAFF. The CDR3 coding sequence is TGTGCCAGCAGAGGACACCCGAACACTGAAGCTTTCTTT.

This clonotype occurred many times. The chain uses TRBV2 and TRBJ1-1; D is unclear. The CDR3 covers 12 residues. Per the germline V gene, CDR1 is SNHLY and CDR2 is FYNNEI. V was pared by 7 bases and J by 8 bases, with 14 bases between. CDR3 protein: CASTTAEREAFF. The DNA of the CDR3 is TGTGCCAGCACTACGGCTGAGCGGGAAGCTTTCTTT.

This clonotype was detected many times. The rearrangement uses TRBV6-1 and TRBJ2-3; tentatively, D is TRBD2 (5 bases). The CDR3 is made up of 14 amino acids. The germline V gene encodes CDR1 MNHNS and CDR2 SASEGT. V lost 3 bases and J 1 base, leaving 8 bases between the germline ends. CDR3 DNA: TGTGCCAGCAGTGAGAAGGGAGGCACAGATACGCAGTATTTT. Its protein is CASSEKGGTDTQYF.

The genes are TRBV29-1 and TRBJ1-1; D gene ambiguous. Germline CDR1 SQVTM, CDR2 ANQGSEA. V was shortened by 4 bases and J by 6 bases, with 12 bases between the two germline ends. This CDR3 comprises 12 residues. CDR3 bases: TGCAGCGTTGGGGGAGGCGGCGCTGAAGCTTTCTTT. It encodes CSVGGGGAEAFF.

At least ten counts were recorded for this clonotype. The chain joins TRBV3-1 to TRBJ1-5, with D possibly being TRBD1 (5 bases). Germline CDR1 is LGHDT and CDR2 is YNNKEL (reference sequence). V lost 3 bases and J lost 13, with 16 bases in between. This CDR3 region has 13 residues. CDR3 sequence: CASSQGRDRTQHF. The CDR3 region has the DNA TGTGCCAGCAGCCAGGGCAGGGACCGCACTCAGCATTTT. Together with reference TRBV3-1 and TRBJ1-5, the CDR3 gives the full variable domain: DTAVSQTPKYLVTQMGNDKSIKCEQNLGHDTMYWYKQDSKKFLKIMFSYNNKELIINETVPNRFSPKSPDKAHLNLHINSLELGDSAVYFCASSQGRDRTQHFGDGTRLSIL.

This clonotype was observed many times. The rearrangement links TRBV12-3 or TRBV12-4 to TRBJ1-5; 7 positions agree with TRBD1. The CDR3 is 17 residues long. V lost 6 bases, J lost 2 bases, and 13 bases stayed unmatched. CDR3 sequence reads: CASRPDTGVEGNQPQHF. The CDR3 DNA sequence: TGTGCCAGCAGGCCAGACACAGGGGTCGAAGGCAATCAGCCCCAGCATTTT.

The chain couples TRBV12-3 or TRBV12-4 to TRBJ1-2; D uncertain. Between the trimmed V and J ends, which lost 6 bases and 0 bases, there was a span of 8 bases. CDR3 length: 13 amino acids. The CDR3 DNA is TGTGCCAGCAGAGACCCGACTAACTATGGCTACACCTTC. It is translated as CASRDPTNYGYTF.

This clonotype was found once. The rearrangement uses TRBV15 and TRBJ2-2; 10 bases align to TRBD1. The ends lost 2 bases at V and 7 bases at J; junction bases unmatched: 4. CDR1 is LNHNV, CDR2 YYDKDF, per germline (reference sequence). This CDR3 has 15 amino acids. CDR3 sequence: CATSRTGQGIGELFF. The CDR3 DNA reads TGTGCCACCAGCAGAACGGGACAGGGGATCGGGGAGCTGTTTTTT. Full variable domain (rest looked up from reference TRBV15 and TRBJ2-2): DAMVIQNPRYQVTQFGKPVTLSCSQTLNHNVMYWYQQKSSQAPKLLFHYYDKDFNNEADTPDNFQSRRPNTSFCFLDIRSPGLGDTAMYLCATSRTGQGIGELFFGEGSRLTVL.

This clonotype was recorded many times. The chain combines TRBV7-9 with TRBJ2-7; 7 bases map to TRBD1. Losses at the gene ends were 5 bases for V and 5 bases for J; bases not matched to a gene: 9. Per germline, CDR1 SEHNR and CDR2 FQNEAQ (reference sequence). CDR3 size: 14 residues. The CDR3 here is CASSQDRNPDEQYF. CDR3 DNA sequence: TGTGCCAGCAGCCAGGACAGGAACCCCGACGAGCAGTACTTC.

A few counts support this clonotype. The genes are TRBV30 and TRBJ2-3, with 10 positions matching TRBD1. Germline loops: CDR1 GTSNPN, CDR2 SVGIG (reference sequence). The length of the CDR3 is 14 residues. The V segment lost 5 bases and the J segment 6 bases; nucleotides outside the gene matches: 8. The CDR3 region has the DNA TGTGCCTGGGGGGGGGGACAGGGGTCCGATACGCAGTATTTT. It translates to CAWGGGQGSDTQYF.

This clonotype was recorded a few times. The chain employs TRBV11-3 and TRBJ2-5, with 7 positions matching TRBD2. CDR1 is SGHNT, CDR2 YENEEA, per germline. CDR3 length: 17 residues. J lost 1 base, V lost 0 bases, and 8 bases had no gene match. CDR3 region: CASSLDPVTGGQETQYF. CDR3 DNA sequence: TGTGCCAGCAGCTTAGACCCCGTAACGGGGGGCCAAGAGACCCAGTACTTC.

This clonotype has just a few counts. Sequence at one end of the junction differs from germline and may be a read error. The rearrangement joins TRBV7-7 to TRBJ2-1; tentatively, D is TRBD2 (5 bases). The CDR3 extends over 14 amino acids. Germline values: CDR1 SSHAT, CDR2 FNYEAQ (reference sequence). The CDR3 coding sequence is TGTGCTAGCAGCTTAAGCGGCTACGGGGATGAGCAGTTCTTC. This sequence encodes CASSLSGYGDEQFF.

This clonotype was seen ten or more times. The chain links TRBV11-2 to TRBJ2-1; TRBD2 agrees at 8 bases. Trimming at V came to 5 bases and at J to 5 bases, leaving 8 bases not matched to a gene. This CDR3 region has 15 residues. The germline V gene encodes CDR1 SGHAT and CDR2 FQNNGV. CDR3 nucleotide sequence: TGTGCCAGCAGCCATATAGCGGGGCTGAACAATGAGCAGTTCTTC. Protein product: CASSHIAGLNNEQFF. Based on the CDR3 plus reference TRBV11-2 and TRBJ2-1, the full variable domain is EAGVAQSPRYKIIEKRQSVAFWCNPISGHATLYWYQQILGQGPKLLIQFQNNGVVDDSQLPKDRFSAERLKGVDSTLKIQPAKLEDSAVYLCASSHIAGLNNEQFFGPGTRLTVL.

The chain carries TRBV7-8 and TRBJ2-1, with D unresolved. The V gene's germline CDR1 is SGHVS and CDR2 FQNEAQ. This CDR3 has 17 residues. Trimming took off 5 bases at V and 0 bases at J, with 17 bases between the two ends. DNA of the CDR3: TGTGCCAGCAGCCCCACTCGTGTCGCGAGCTCCTACAATGAGCAGTTCTTC. Translated, it gives CASSPTRVASSYNEQFF.

This clonotype was picked up a small number of times. The V gene is TRBV2, the J gene TRBJ2-1, with TRBD1 matching over 9 bases. With 6 bases clipped from V and 4 bases from J, the junction kept 10 bases outside the gene matches. There are 16 residues in the CDR3. The germline V gene encodes CDR1 SNHLY and CDR2 FYNNEI. Written as DNA, the CDR3 is TGTGCCAGCAGGGCGGACAGGGGCCTACTTTACAATGAGCAGTTCTTC. Amino acid sequence: CASRADRGLLYNEQFF. Together with reference TRBV2 and TRBJ2-1, the CDR3 gives the full variable domain: EPEVTQTPSHQVTQMGQEVILRCVPISNHLYFYWYRQILGQKVEFLVSFYNNEISEKSEIFDDQFSVERPDGSNFTLKIRSTKLEDSAMYFCASRADRGLLYNEQFFGPGTRLTVL.

This clonotype has at least ten counts. The chain combines TRBV12-3 or TRBV12-4 with TRBJ2-5; either TRBD1 or TRBD2 may fit D (5 bases each). Trimming removed 6 bases at V and 5 bases at J, with 22 bases between. This CDR3 is 16 amino acids long. CDR3 nucleotide sequence: TGTGCCAGCAGCTACGCCCGGGACCCGAGACGTGAGACCCAGTACTTC. Amino acid sequence: CASSYARDPRRETQYF.

This clonotype was recorded many times. The V call is TRBV20-1, the J call TRBJ2-1; possibly TRBD2 for D (6 bases). CDR3 length equals 15 residues. Germline V gene data show CDR1 as DFQATT and CDR2 as SNEGSKA (reference sequence). The germline V and J ends were trimmed by 0 bases and 10 bases, with 19 bases remaining between them. CDR3: CSARETGVNFEEQFF. CDR3 bases: TGCAGTGCTAGAGAAACGGGAGTGAACTTTGAGGAGCAGTTCTTC.

This clonotype was detected ten times or more. The chain combines TRBV2 with TRBJ2-3; 16 bases agree with TRBD2. This CDR3 comprises 17 residues. The germline V gene encodes CDR1 SNHLY and CDR2 FYNNEI. Germline trimming cut 7 bases from V and 5 bases from J; bases unmatched to any gene: 9. Here the CDR3 reads CASIGGLAGGPEDTQYF. The CDR3 coding sequence is TGTGCCAGCATTGGGGGACTAGCGGGAGGGCCCGAAGATACGCAGTATTTT.

This clonotype was seen more than once but under ten times. This chain uses TRBV4-3 with TRBJ1-4; 9 bases map to TRBD1. Germline V lookup: CDR1 LGHNA, CDR2 YSLEER. The junction had 8 bases not matched to a gene; V was cut back by 4 bases and J by 5 bases. The CDR3 runs to 16 residues. The CDR3 here is CASSRPRGTGNEKLFF. Here the CDR3 DNA reads TGCGCCAGCAGCCGGCCGCGAGGGACAGGGAATGAAAAACTGTTTTTT.